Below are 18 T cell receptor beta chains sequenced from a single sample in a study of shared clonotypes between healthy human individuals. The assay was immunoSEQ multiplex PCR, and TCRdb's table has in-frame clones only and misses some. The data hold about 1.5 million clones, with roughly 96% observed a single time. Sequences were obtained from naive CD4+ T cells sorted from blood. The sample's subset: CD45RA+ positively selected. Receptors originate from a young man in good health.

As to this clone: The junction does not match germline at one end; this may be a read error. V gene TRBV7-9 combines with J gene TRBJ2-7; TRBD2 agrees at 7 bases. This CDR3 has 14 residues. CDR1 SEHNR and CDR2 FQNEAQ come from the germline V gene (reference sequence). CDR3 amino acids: CASSLGGRGNEQYF. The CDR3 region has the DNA TGTGCCAGCAGTTTAGGAGGGAGGGGAAACGAGCAGTACTTC. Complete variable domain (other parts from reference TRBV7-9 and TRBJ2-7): DTGVSQNPRHKITKRGQNVTFRCDPISEHNRLYWYRQTLGQGPEFLTYFQNEAQLEKSRLLSDRFSAERPKGSFSTLEIQRTEQGDSAMYLCASSLGGRGNEQYFGPGTRLTVT.

DNA of the CDR3: TGTGCCAGCAGCTTACTGATAGCGGGAGTGGGTGAGCAGTTCTTC. This codes for CASSLLIAGVGEQFF. The rearrangement joins TRBV7-8 to TRBJ2-1, with 9 bases lining up with TRBD2. The germline V gene has CDR1 SGHVS and CDR2 FQNEAQ. V was clipped by 2 bases and J by 9 bases; unmatched bases: 8. The CDR3 is made up of 15 amino acids.

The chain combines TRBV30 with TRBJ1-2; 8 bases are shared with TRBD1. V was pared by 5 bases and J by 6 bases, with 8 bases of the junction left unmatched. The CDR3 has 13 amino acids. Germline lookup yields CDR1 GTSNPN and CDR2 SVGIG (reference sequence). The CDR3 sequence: CAWVPGGADGYTF. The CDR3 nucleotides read TGTGCCTGGGTCCCAGGGGGCGCGGATGGCTACACCTTC.

CDR3 sequence (DNA): TGTGCCAGCAGCACAAAGGGACAGACCTACGAGCAGTACTTC. Protein sequence: CASSTKGQTYEQYF. This chain joins TRBV7-9 and TRBJ2-7; the match to TRBD1 covers 7 bases. Trimming at V came to 5 bases and at J to 2 bases, leaving 6 bases not matched to a gene. The CDR3 totals 14 residues. Germline assignment: CDR1 SEHNR and CDR2 FQNEAQ (reference sequence).

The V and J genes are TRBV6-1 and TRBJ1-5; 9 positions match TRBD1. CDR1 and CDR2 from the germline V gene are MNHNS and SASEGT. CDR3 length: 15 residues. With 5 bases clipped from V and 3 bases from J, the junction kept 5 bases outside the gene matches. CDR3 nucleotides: TGTGCCAGCAGTCAACAGGGGGCGATCAATCAGCCCCAGCATTTT. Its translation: CASSQQGAINQPQHF.

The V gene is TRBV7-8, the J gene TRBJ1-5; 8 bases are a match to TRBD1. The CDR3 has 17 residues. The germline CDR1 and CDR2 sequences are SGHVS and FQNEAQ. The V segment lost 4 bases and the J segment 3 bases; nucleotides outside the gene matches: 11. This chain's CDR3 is CASSSRQGIGNNQPQHF. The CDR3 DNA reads TGTGCCAGCAGCTCCCGACAGGGGATCGGTAACAATCAGCCCCAGCATTTT.

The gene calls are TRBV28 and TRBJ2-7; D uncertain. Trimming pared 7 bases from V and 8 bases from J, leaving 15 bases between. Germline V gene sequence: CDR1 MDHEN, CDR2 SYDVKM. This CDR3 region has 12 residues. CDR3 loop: CASTPPGGQQYF. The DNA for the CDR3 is TGTGCCAGCACCCCTCCAGGTGGGCAGCAGTACTTC.

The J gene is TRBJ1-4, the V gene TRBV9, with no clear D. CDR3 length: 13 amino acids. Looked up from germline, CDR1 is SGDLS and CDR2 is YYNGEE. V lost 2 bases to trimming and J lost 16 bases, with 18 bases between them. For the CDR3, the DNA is TGTGCCAGCAGCGTTAACCCGACGGGAAGGCGGTTTTTT. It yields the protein CASSVNPTGRRFF.

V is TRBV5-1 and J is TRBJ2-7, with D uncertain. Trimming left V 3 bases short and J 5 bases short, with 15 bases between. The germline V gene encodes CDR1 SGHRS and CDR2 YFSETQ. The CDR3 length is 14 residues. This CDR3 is CASSSRVKVDEQYF. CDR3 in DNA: TGCGCCAGCAGCTCCCGGGTCAAAGTCGACGAGCAGTACTTC.

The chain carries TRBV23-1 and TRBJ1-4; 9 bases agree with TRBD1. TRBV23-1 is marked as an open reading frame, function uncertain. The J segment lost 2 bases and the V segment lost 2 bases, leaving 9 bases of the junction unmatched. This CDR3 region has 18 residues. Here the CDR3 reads CASSQRPGQGATNEKLFF. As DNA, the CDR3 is TGCGCCAGCAGTCAACGACCGGGACAGGGTGCGACTAATGAAAAACTGTTTTTT.

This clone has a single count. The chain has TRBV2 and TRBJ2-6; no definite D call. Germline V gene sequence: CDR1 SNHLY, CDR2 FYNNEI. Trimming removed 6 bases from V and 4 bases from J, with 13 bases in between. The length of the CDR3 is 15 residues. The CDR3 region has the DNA TGTGCCAGCAGCGCCCCCCTGCCCGGGGCCAACGTCCTGACTTTC. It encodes CASSAPLPGANVLTF.

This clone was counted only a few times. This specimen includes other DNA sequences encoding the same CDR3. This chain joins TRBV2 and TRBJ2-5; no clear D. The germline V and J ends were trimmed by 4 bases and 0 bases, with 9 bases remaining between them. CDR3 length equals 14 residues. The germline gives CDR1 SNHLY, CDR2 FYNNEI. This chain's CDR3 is CASSVGRYQETQYF. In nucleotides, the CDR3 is TGTGCCAGCAGTGTGGGCAGGTACCAAGAGACCCAGTACTTC.

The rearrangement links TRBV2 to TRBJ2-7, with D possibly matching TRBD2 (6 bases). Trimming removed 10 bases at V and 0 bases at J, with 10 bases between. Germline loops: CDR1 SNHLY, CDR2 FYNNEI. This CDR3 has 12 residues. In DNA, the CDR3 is TGTGCCATCCGGGACTTCTCCTACGAGCAGTACTTC. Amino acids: CAIRDFSYEQYF.

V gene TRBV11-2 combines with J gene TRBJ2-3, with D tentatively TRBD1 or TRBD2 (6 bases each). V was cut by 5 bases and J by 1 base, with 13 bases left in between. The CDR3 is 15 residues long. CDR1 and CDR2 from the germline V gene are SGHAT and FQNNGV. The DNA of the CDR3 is TGTGCCAGCAGCCCGGTCGGGGGCCGCACAGATACGCAGTATTTT. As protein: CASSPVGGRTDTQYF.

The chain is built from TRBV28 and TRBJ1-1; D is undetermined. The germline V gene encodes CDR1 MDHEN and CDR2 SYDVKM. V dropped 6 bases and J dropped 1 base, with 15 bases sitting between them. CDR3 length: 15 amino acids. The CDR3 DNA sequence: TGTGCCAGCAGACCCACTAGGCATGCGAACACTGAAGCTTTCTTT. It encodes CASRPTRHANTEAFF.

CDR3 in amino acids: CATRGVSYEQYF. DNA of the CDR3: TGTGCCACAAGGGGGGTATCCTACGAGCAGTACTTC. The V and J genes are TRBV25-1 and TRBJ2-7; the D call may be TRBD1 or TRBD2 (6 bases each). CDR1 is MGHDK, CDR2 SYGVNS, per germline. V was cut by 10 bases and J by 1 base, with 11 bases left in between. The CDR3 runs to 12 residues.

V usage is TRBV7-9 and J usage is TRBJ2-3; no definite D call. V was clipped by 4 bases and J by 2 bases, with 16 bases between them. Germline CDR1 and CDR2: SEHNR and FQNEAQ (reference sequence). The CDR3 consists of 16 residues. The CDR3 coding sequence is TGTGCCAGCAGCTCCTCCCCGGACGGATACACAGATACGCAGTATTTT. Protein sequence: CASSSSPDGYTDTQYF.

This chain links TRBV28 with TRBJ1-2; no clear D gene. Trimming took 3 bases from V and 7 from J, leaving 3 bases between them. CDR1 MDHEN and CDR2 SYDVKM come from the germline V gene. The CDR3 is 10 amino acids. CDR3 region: CASSFGGYTF. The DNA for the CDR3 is TGTGCCAGCAGTTTCGGTGGCTACACCTTC.